This passage covers 10 T cell receptor beta chains from one sample sequenced in a study of blood T cell repertoires in COVID-19. TCRdb's copy holds only in-frame clones and misses some; the assay was immunoSEQ multiplex PCR. Of fewer than 600,000 clones listed, 85% to 90% are singletons. The sample consisted of PBMCs or T cells enriched from blood (not recorded which). These receptors were obtained from a woman aged 40 to 50 who had recovered from COVID-19.

This chain connects TRBV19 to TRBJ2-6, with 7 positions matching TRBD2. V shed 1 base and J 4 bases; nucleotides not matched to a gene: 1. CDR3 length: 15 amino acids. Germline V gene sequence: CDR1 LNHDA, CDR2 SQIVND (reference sequence). The CDR3 region has the DNA TGTGCCAGTAGTATAGGCGGGAGCGGGGCCAACGTCCTGACTTTC. It encodes CASSIGGSGANVLTF.

The chain links TRBV3-1 (or the pseudogene TRBV3-2) to TRBJ2-5, with 9 bases identical to TRBD2. CDR1 and CDR2 (germline): LGHDT, YNNKEL (reference sequence). V lost 3 bases and J lost 5; bases outside the gene matches: 7. The CDR3 is made up of 15 amino acids. The CDR3 DNA is TGTGCCAGCAGCCAGGGGACTAGCTTTTCGGAGACCCAGTACTTC. This codes for CASSQGTSFSETQYF.

The chain links TRBV5-1 to TRBJ2-2, with TRBD2 identical over 9 bases. The germline V gene has CDR1 SGHRS and CDR2 YFSETQ. The CDR3 covers 16 residues. J was trimmed by 4 bases and V by 4 bases; bases with no gene match: 8. The CDR3 sequence is CASSLGLASSTGELFF. In DNA form, the CDR3 reads TGCGCCAGCAGCCTCGGACTAGCGTCCAGCACCGGGGAGCTGTTTTTT.

This sequence joins TRBV29-1 and TRBJ2-7; D is perhaps TRBD2 (5 bases). Trimming left V 6 bases short and J 2 bases short, with 17 bases between. CDR3 length: 14 residues. Per the germline V gene, CDR1 is SQVTM and CDR2 is ANQGSEA. In nucleotides, the CDR3 is TGCAGCGTCGCCGGTCTGATCGGGGCCTACGAGCAGTACTTC. It codes for CSVAGLIGAYEQYF.

The DNA for the CDR3 is TGTGCCAGCAGCTTCGGACAGGGGTGGGAAAAACTGTTTTTT. Translated: CASSFGQGWEKLFF. The chain couples TRBV5-5 to TRBJ1-4; 9 positions agree with TRBD1. CDR1 SGHKS and CDR2 YYEKEE come from the germline V gene (reference sequence). The CDR3 sequence is 14 residues long. Trimming took 2 bases from V and 8 from J; bases not matched to a gene: 4.

The chain employs TRBV5-1 and TRBJ1-1; D might be TRBD1 (6 bases). This CDR3 is built from 15 residues. Trimming left V 2 bases short and J 1 base short, with 12 bases between. The germline V gene encodes CDR1 SGHRS and CDR2 YFSETQ. The CDR3: CASSFLQGSNTEAFF. The CDR3 region has the DNA TGCGCCAGCAGCTTTCTCCAGGGGTCGAACACTGAAGCTTTCTTT.

The chain uses TRBV11-3 and TRBJ2-1; 7 nucleotides align to TRBD1. The CDR3 totals 15 residues. The germline CDR1 and CDR2 sequences are SGHNT and YENEEA. V lost 3 bases and J lost 5; bases outside the gene matches: 7. The CDR3 DNA follows: TGTGCCAGCAGCTTCGACAGGGTGGTAGACAATGAGCAGTTCTTC. Its protein product is CASSFDRVVDNEQFF.

The CDR3 region has the DNA TGCGCCAGCAGCCTTTTGTCGGGACAAGAGACCCAGTACTTC. As protein: CASSLLSGQETQYF. The chain joins TRBV5-1 to TRBJ2-5; D possibly corresponds to TRBD2 (5 bases). The CDR3 has 14 residues. V lost 4 bases to trimming and J lost 2 bases, with 12 bases between them. Germline V gives CDR1 SGHRS, CDR2 YFSETQ.

J is TRBJ2-1 and V is TRBV3-1 (or the pseudogene TRBV3-2); 10 bases are a match to TRBD2. CDR1 and CDR2 from the germline V gene are LGHDT and YNNKEL (reference sequence). This CDR3 is 17 amino acids long. J was trimmed by 9 bases and V by 6 bases; bases with no gene match: 17. In nucleotides, the CDR3 is TGTGCCAGCAGTCCCCTCAGAGGGGGGACTAGCGTCGGTGAGCAGTTCTTC. Translated: CASSPLRGGTSVGEQFF.

This CDR3 reads CASSRLYQPQHF. CDR3 DNA: TGTGCCAGTAGTAGACTATATCAGCCCCAGCATTTT. The J gene is TRBJ1-5, the V gene TRBV19; D is ambiguous. The V gene lost 4 bases and the J gene lost 5 bases, with 6 bases spanning the gap. The CDR3 contains 12 residues. In germline, CDR1 is LNHDA, CDR2 SQIVND (reference sequence).